The entry below describes one TCR beta chain. There is no known antigen for this receptor. Base qualities are missing; no much larger clone stands one base away. These data belong to a study of siplizumab effects on memory and regulatory T cells (dated by TCRdb to about 2019). Looking at the study overall: The effect of the anti-CD2 antibody siplizumab on alloreactive T-cell subsets was examined in allogeneic mixed lymphocyte reactions constructed from human PBMCs.

The germline V gene supplies CDR1 SGHDT and CDR2 YYEEEE. The trim is 3 bases for V and 5 bases for J, with a gap of 14 bases between the germline ends. The CDR3 runs 15 residues from the cysteine to the phenylalanine. The only DNA kept is the CDR3, 45 bases in frame from the first base. General study outcomes and caveats: Because sequences at frequencies below about 10^-5 were poorly captured, only a minor fraction of alloreactive clones could be mapped back to unstimulated subsets. The suppressive function of proliferating Tregs from siplizumab cultures was not functionally confirmed. Among mappable alloreactive CD4+ clones, an average Treg-derived fraction of about 70% was observed with siplizumab, compared with approximately 30% in control reactions. Unstimulated naive T cells appeared to be more diverse than memory T cells, and naive cells seemed to make a substantial contribution to the alloresponse. A naive or memory phenotype could not be assigned to roughly 80-97% of proliferating CD4+ or CD8+ clones. The cumulative frequency of alloreactive sequences traceable to unstimulated CD4+ memory T cells was significantly reduced by siplizumab.

Sorted unstimulated T cells, along with proliferating T cells recovered from mixed lymphocyte reactions, underwent TCRbeta CDR3 sequencing. Fresh whole blood from some eleven HLA-typed healthy donors was used to isolate PBMCs. Library preparation was by the immunoSEQ multiplex PCR assay. Some 100,000 TCR templates per sample were assayed by the deep sequencing platform. Genomic DNA extracted from sorted T cells was the material used for TCRbeta CDR3 sequencing. Per the source publication's procedure: Clonal analysis of TCRbeta CDR3 data was done in the R programming language. Alloreactive CD4+ and CD8+ clones were defined by comparing unstimulated samples with post-reaction CFSE-low samples. By matching sequences to the repertoires of sorted unstimulated Treg and non-Treg cells, each alloreactive CD4+ clone was assigned a regulatory or non-regulatory origin. TCRdb holds this immuneACCESS table with in-frame rearrangements only. Some clones are missing; in checked studies, unresolved V genes explain under half, and the rest has no known cause. V and J calls and clone size are copied from that table; D and trimming were computed from the DNA. The sample contains some 73,000 clones, around 93% of them found a single time. In total, the top ten clones hold 5% of the sample.

Sequencing was done on a sample of CD8+ T cells sorted from blood. The receptor chain draws on TRBV5-6 and TRBJ1-4; TRBD1 is perhaps the D gene, given 5 matching bases. The sequence derives from a human donor in good health. Here the CDR3 is given as CASSYGSYRNEKLFF. The bases are TGTGCCAGCAGCTATGGGTCTTACAGGAATGAAAAACTGTTTTTT.